This record covers a single T cell receptor beta chain. This entry comes from a study of OX40 agonist ivuxolimab in advanced cancers. Looking at the study overall: The patients received ivuxolimab by intravenous route every 2 weeks at 0.01 to 10 mg/kg.

The repertoire was sequenced with immunoSEQ multiplex PCR; TCRdb's copy has only in-frame clones and lacks some. Counted here are 89,000 or so clones, roughly 89% occurring once; the ten biggest clones make up 8.4%. With 3 bases clipped from V and 1 base from J, the junction kept 1 base outside the gene matches. Germline CDR1 and CDR2: LNHDA and SQIVND (reference sequence). The CDR3 spans 15 residues. J is TRBJ2-1 and V is TRBV19; 9 bases align to TRBD1. The source of this sequence is an adult with an advanced solid tumor such as melanoma, head and neck, liver or kidney cancer. The input for sequencing was CD4+ or CD8+ T cells sorted from blood, taken in a trial of the OX40 agonist ivuxolimab. The CDR3 region is CASSIDRGSYNEQFF. The CDR3, as DNA: TGTGCCAGTAGTATCGACAGGGGGTCCTACAATGAGCAGTTCTTC.